This is a list of T cell receptor beta chains from one sample in a study of cytomegalovirus exposure and HLA in healthy donors. Generated by immunoSEQ multiplex PCR, the TCRdb table keeps only in-frame clones and is missing some. The sample holds about 130,000 clones, about 81% seen once. The sequenced sample was PBMCs. The receptors originated from a woman aged 25 to 45 in good health and CMV-seronegative. CDR3s include the opening cysteine and the closing phenylalanine or tryptophan. Fields, in order: J gene, V gene, D gene, clone size, CDR3 protein, CDR3 DNA. The D gene is left open where the match is weak. Size is stated for part of the rows, as once, few or many counts, or as a class when the clone is expanded.

TRBJ2-2	TRBV27	NA	once	CASSPQVNTGELFF	TGTGCCAGCAGTCCGCAGGTGAACACCGGGGAGCTGTTTTTT
TRBJ2-3	TRBV5-4	NA	NA	CASSLVGSADTQYF	TGTGCCAGCAGCTTGGTTGGAAGCGCAGATACGCAGTATTTT
TRBJ1-2	TRBV7-9	TRBD1	NA	CSSSLTRTGGGYGYTF	TGTTCCAGCAGCTTAACTCGGACAGGGGGCGGCTATGGCTACACCTTC
TRBJ2-3	TRBV6-5	TRBD2	few	CASRRERGDTQYF	TGTGCCAGCAGGCGGGAGAGGGGCGATACGCAGTATTTT
TRBJ2-7	TRBV19	TRBD2	NA	CASSTTSGSYEQYF	TGTGCCAGTAGTACGACTAGCGGGAGTTACGAGCAGTACTTC
TRBJ1-5	TRBV6-6	TRBD1	NA	CASSQQGYSNQPQHF	TGTGCCAGCAGTCAACAGGGGTATAGCAATCAGCCCCAGCATTTT
TRBJ1-1	TRBV30	NA	NA	CAWSLGGGGRTEAFF	TGTGCCTGGAGTCTAGGTGGCGGGGGGCGAACTGAAGCTTTCTTT
TRBJ2-7	TRBV5-4	TRBD1	NA	CASSSLMDRAYEQYF	TGTGCCAGCAGCTCGCTTATGGACAGGGCCTACGAGCAGTACTTC
TRBJ2-7	TRBV30	TRBD1	NA	CAWSAGQGSAYEQYF	TGTGCCTGGAGCGCAGGACAGGGGTCAGCCTACGAGCAGTACTTC
TRBJ2-7	TRBV28	NA	NA	CASEPGTGPYEQYF	TGTGCCAGCGAACCGGGAACCGGCCCATACGAGCAGTACTTC
TRBJ1-5	TRBV30	NA	NA	CAWSIAGGGRYQPQHF	TGTGCCTGGAGTATAGCGGGGGGCGGGCGGTATCAGCCCCAGCATTTT
TRBJ2-1	TRBV7-9	TRBD2	NA	CASSVGTSGLPRSYNEQFF	TGTGCCAGCAGCGTCGGGACTAGCGGGCTACCCCGCTCCTACAATGAGCAGTTCTTC
TRBJ1-1	TRBV25-1	NA	NA	CASILRPGEAFF	TGTGCCAGCATCCTTCGTCCAGGGGAAGCTTTCTTT
TRBJ1-1	TRBV5-4	NA	NA	CASSSSYSGTEAFF	TGTGCCAGCAGCTCTAGTTACTCCGGGACAGAAGCTTTCTTT
TRBJ1-1	TRBV5-1	NA	NA	CASTNQGLDTEAFF	TGCGCCAGCACCAACCAGGGTTTGGACACTGAAGCTTTCTTT
TRBJ2-3	TRBV6-5	TRBD2	NA	CASRSGSATDTQYF	TGTGCCAGCCGGAGCGGGAGTGCCACAGATACGCAGTATTTT
TRBJ2-7	TRBV6-1	NA	NA	CASSLAAHYEQYF	TGTGCCAGCAGTTTAGCGGCACACTACGAGCAGTACTTC
TRBJ2-7	TRBV6-1	TRBD1	NA	CASSRDSHYEQYF	TGTGCCAGCAGTAGGGACAGTCACTACGAGCAGTACTTC
TRBJ1-2	TRBV18	NA	NA	CASSLSQVDYGYTF	TGTGCCAGCTCACTGTCACAGGTGGACTATGGCTACACCTTC
TRBJ2-2	TRBV7-9	NA	NA	CSSSPTSDTGELFF	TGTTCCAGCAGCCCCACGTCGGACACCGGGGAGCTGTTTTTT
TRBJ2-2	TRBV6-6	NA	once	CASTLTVETGELFF	TGTGCCAGCACCCTTACGGTAGAAACCGGGGAGCTGTTTTTT
TRBJ1-4	TRBV7-6	NA	once	CASSLEQGKLFF	TGTGCCAGCAGCTTAGAACAGGGCAAACTGTTTTTT
TRBJ2-7	TRBV19	TRBD2	NA	CASSPGTSGFGEQYF	TGTGCCAGTAGTCCCGGGACTAGCGGTTTCGGGGAGCAGTACTTC
TRBJ2-1	TRBV9	NA	NA	CASSVEGSGLNEQFF	TGTGCCAGCAGCGTAGAGGGGTCCGGGCTAAATGAGCAGTTCTTC
TRBJ2-1	TRBV6-1	TRBD1	once	CASSARDRVIYEQFF	TGTGCCAGCAGCGCCCGGGACAGGGTCATCTATGAGCAGTTCTTC
TRBJ1-2	TRBV7-8	NA	NA	CASSLRVEYYGYTF	TGTGCCAGCAGCTTAAGAGTAGAGTACTATGGCTACACCTTC
TRBJ1-1	TRBV27	TRBD1	NA	CASSPDRVRMNTEAFF	TGTGCCAGCAGTCCGGACAGGGTAAGGATGAACACTGAAGCTTTCTTT
TRBJ2-1	TRBV7-8	TRBD2	NA	CASSLGRLAGYDEQFF	TGTGCCAGCAGCTTAGGCCGACTAGCGGGGTACGATGAGCAGTTCTTC
TRBJ2-2	TRBV5-1	NA	NA	CASSLGSANTGELFF	TGCGCCAGCAGCTTGGGTAGCGCCAACACCGGGGAGCTGTTTTTT
TRBJ2-7	TRBV6-4	NA	NA	CASSTGTIGYEQYF	TGTGCCAGCAGCACGGGGACAATCGGGTACGAGCAGTACTTC
TRBJ2-3	TRBV7-2	TRBD2	NA	CASSSFSGTSTDTQYF	TGTGCCAGCAGCTCATTTAGCGGGACGAGCACAGATACGCAGTATTTT
TRBJ2-5	TRBV30	NA	NA	CAWSENRQETQYF	TGTGCCTGGAGTGAGAACAGGCAAGAGACCCAGTACTTC
TRBJ2-1	TRBV6-1	TRBD1	NA	CASSVPGQGLNEQFF	TGTGCCAGCAGTGTCCCGGGACAGGGTCTCAATGAGCAGTTCTTC
TRBJ2-1	TRBV11-2	TRBD2	NA	CASTPGLAGNNEQFF	TGTGCCAGCACCCCAGGACTAGCGGGGAATAATGAGCAGTTCTTC
TRBJ1-1	TRBV2	NA	NA	CASRRWGSSSTEAFF	TGTGCCAGCAGGCGTTGGGGCTCCTCGAGCACTGAAGCTTTCTTT
TRBJ1-1	TRBV7-9	NA	NA	CASSLVGANTEAFF	TGTGCCAGCAGCTTAGTTGGGGCGAACACTGAAGCTTTCTTT
TRBJ2-2	TRBV11-3	TRBD2	NA	CASSLSPASGVTGELFF	TGTGCCAGCAGCTTAAGCCCGGCTAGCGGGGTAACCGGGGAGCTGTTTTTT
TRBJ2-1	TRBV7-2	TRBD1	NA	CASKMGQGPEDNEQFF	TGTGCCAGCAAGATGGGACAGGGCCCGGAGGACAATGAGCAGTTCTTC
TRBJ2-1	TRBV4-2	TRBD2	NA	CASSLRLAGSYEQFF	TGTGCCAGCAGCTTAAGACTAGCGGGGAGTTATGAGCAGTTCTTC